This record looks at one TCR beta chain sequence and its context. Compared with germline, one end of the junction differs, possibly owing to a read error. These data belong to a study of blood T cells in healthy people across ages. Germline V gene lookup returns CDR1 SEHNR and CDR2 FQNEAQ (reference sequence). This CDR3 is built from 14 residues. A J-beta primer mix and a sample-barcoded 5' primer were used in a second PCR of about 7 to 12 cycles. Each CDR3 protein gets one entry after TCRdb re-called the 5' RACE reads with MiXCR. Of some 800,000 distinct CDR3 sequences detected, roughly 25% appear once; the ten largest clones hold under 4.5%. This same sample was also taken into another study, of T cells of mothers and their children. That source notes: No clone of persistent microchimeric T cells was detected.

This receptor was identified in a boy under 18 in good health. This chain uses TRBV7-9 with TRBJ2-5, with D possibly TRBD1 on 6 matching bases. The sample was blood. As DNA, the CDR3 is TGTGCCGGCAGCCTTAGCACAGGGCAAGAGACCCAGTACTTC. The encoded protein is CAGSLSTGQETQYF.